The present entry profiles one T cell receptor (beta chain) with its context. The treatment denotes: oral pan-JAK inhibitor, 5-10 mg twice daily. This sample is part of a study of CD8+ T cells in alopecia areata. The germline V gene encodes CDR1 LNHDA and CDR2 SQIVND (reference sequence). V was cut by 4 bases and J by 4 bases, with 19 bases left in between. The CDR3 totals 17 residues. Extraction of RNA preceded its reverse transcription into cDNA, which served as the sequencing template. Sequencing used immunoSEQ multiplex PCR; TCRdb keeps in-frame clones, though not all of them. The sample has roughly 100,000 clones; about 40% are singletons.

The sequenced sample was CD8+ T cells sorted from blood, obtained at week 24, from a patient treated with tofacitinib. The receptor's source is a human donor with alopecia areata. The V call is TRBV19, the J call TRBJ2-2, with D perhaps TRBD1 (6 bases). The CDR3 loop reads CASSTRPGDLSTGELFF. The CDR3 nucleotides read TGTGCCAGTAGTACTCGGCCAGGGGATCTGAGCACCGGGGAGCTGTTTTTT. The whole variable domain, remainder taken from reference TRBV19 and TRBJ2-2, is DGGITQSPKYLFRKEGQNVTLSCEQNLNHDAMYWYRQDPGQGLRLIYYSQIVNDFQKGDIAEGYSVSREKKESFPLTVTSAQKNPTAFYLCASSTRPGDLSTGELFFGEGSRLTVL.